This TCR beta chain was retrieved from a study of T-cell memory formation after mild COVID-19. TCRdb re-analysed the 5' RACE reads in MiXCR, keeping a single row per CDR3 protein. The sample includes 280,000 or so distinct CDR3 sequences, roughly 8.2% seen only once; the top ten take less than 25%. The origin of this receptor is a man between 18 and 35 years old who had mild COVID-19 (a few samples of this study predate the infection). Cell type and time point are not known. The specimen sequenced was PBMCs or a T cell subset sorted from them (not recorded which).

CDR3 residues: CSAPKPPNEKLFF. DNA of the CDR3: TGCAGTGCTCCCAAGCCTCCTAATGAAAAACTGTTTTTT. The chain couples TRBV20-1 to TRBJ1-4; unclear D gene. Germline V gene lookup returns CDR1 DFQATT and CDR2 SNEGSKA (reference sequence). V was trimmed by 5 bases and J by 3 bases, leaving 10 bases between them. This CDR3 has 13 residues.